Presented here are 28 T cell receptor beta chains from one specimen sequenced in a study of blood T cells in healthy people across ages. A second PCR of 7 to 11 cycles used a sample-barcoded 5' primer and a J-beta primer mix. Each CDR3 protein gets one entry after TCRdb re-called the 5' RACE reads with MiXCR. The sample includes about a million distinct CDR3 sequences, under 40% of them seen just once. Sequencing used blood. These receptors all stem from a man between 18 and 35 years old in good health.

CDR3 loop: CASTKSGDRAYNEQFF. As DNA, the CDR3 is TGTGCCAGCACGAAGAGCGGAGACAGGGCGTACAATGAGCAGTTCTTC. This sequence joins TRBV6-1 and TRBJ2-1; TRBD1 agrees at 7 bases. Germline values: CDR1 MNHNS, CDR2 SASEGT. CDR3 length equals 16 residues. V was pared by 7 bases and J by 4 bases, with 13 bases of the junction left unmatched.

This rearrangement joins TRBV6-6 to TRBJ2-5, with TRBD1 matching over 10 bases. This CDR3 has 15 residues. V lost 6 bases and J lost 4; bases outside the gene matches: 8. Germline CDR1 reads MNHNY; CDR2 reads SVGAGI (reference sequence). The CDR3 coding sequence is TGTGCCAGCAGCTATAGACAGGGGGCGGGAGAGACCCAGTACTTC. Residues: CASSYRQGAGETQYF.

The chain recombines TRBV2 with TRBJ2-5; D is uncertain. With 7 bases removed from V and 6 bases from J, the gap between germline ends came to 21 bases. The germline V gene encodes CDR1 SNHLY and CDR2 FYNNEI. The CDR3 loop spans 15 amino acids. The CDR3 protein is CASIISRSNVKTQYF. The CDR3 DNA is TGTGCCAGCATTATCTCCCGGTCCAACGTAAAGACCCAGTACTTC.

CDR3 in DNA: TGTGCCAGCAGAAGGATGGTTAACAATGAGCAGTACTTC. It specifies CASRRMVNNEQYF. V is TRBV6-5 and J is TRBJ2-4; D remains unclear. This CDR3 comprises 13 residues. V was pared by 6 bases and J by 13 bases, with 19 bases between. Germline assignment: CDR1 MNHEY and CDR2 SVGAGI.

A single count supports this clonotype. The CDR3 reads CSARQVRGHTEAFF. CDR3 DNA: TGCAGTGCTAGACAAGTCAGGGGGCACACTGAAGCTTTCTTT. The chain carries TRBV20-1 and TRBJ1-1, with 8 bases fitting TRBD1. V lost 2 bases, J lost 3 bases, and 5 bases stayed unmatched. This CDR3 has 14 residues. Looked up from germline, CDR1 is DFQATT and CDR2 is SNEGSKA (reference sequence).

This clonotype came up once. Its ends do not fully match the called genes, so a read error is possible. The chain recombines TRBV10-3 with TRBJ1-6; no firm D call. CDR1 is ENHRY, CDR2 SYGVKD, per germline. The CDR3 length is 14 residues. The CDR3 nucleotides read TGTGCCATCAGTGAGGGGGATGGCGATTCACCCCCCCACTTT. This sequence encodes CAISEGDGDSPPHF.

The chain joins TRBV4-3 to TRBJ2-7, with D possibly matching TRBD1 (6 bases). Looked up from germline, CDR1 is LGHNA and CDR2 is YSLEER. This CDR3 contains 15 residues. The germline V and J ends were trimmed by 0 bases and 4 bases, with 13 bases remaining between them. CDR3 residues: CASSQDWTALYEQYF. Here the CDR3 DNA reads TGCGCCAGCAGCCAAGACTGGACAGCACTTTACGAGCAGTACTTC.

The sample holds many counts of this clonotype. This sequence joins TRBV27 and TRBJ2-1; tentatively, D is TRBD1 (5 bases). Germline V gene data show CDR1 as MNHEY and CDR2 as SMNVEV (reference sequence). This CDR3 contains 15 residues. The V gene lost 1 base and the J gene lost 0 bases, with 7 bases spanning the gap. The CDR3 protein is CASSLYRYSYNEQFF. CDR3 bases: TGTGCCAGCAGTTTATACAGGTACTCCTACAATGAGCAGTTCTTC.

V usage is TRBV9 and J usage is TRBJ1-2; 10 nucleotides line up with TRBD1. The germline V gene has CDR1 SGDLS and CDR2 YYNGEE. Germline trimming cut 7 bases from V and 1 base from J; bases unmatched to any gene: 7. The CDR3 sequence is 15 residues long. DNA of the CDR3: TGTGCCAGCTCCCCCGGGACAGGGGTTAACTATGGCTACACCTTC. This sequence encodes CASSPGTGVNYGYTF.

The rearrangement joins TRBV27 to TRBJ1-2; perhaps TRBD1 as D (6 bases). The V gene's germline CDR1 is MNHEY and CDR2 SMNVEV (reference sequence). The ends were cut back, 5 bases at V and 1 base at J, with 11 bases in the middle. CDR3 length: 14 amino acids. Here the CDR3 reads CASSREQGNYGYTF. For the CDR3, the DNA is TGTGCCAGCAGTAGAGAACAGGGTAACTATGGCTACACCTTC.

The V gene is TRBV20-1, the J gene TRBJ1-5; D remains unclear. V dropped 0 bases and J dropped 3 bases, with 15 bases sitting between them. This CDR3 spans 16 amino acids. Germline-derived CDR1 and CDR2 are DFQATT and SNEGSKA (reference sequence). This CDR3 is CSARDGLVGFNQPQHF. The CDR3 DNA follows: TGCAGTGCTAGAGATGGGCTCGTGGGTTTCAATCAGCCCCAGCATTTT.

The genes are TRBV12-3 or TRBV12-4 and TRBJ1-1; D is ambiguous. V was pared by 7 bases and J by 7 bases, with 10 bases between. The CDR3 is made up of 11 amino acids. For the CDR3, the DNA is TGTGCCAGCACTAACGGGAATGAAGCTTTCTTT. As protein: CASTNGNEAFF.

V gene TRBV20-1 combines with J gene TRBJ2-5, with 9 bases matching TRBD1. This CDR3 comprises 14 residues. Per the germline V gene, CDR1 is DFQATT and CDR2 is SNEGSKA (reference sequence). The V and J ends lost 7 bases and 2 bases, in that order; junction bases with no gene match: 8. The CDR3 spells CSVGQGMGQETQYF. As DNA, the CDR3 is TGCAGTGTAGGACAGGGGATGGGACAAGAGACCCAGTACTTC.

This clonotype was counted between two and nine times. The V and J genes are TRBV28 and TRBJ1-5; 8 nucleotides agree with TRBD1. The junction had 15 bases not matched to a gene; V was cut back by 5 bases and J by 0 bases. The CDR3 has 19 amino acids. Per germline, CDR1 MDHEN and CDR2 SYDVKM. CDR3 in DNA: TGTGCCAGCAGTCCATACAGGGGGTCAGGGGAATTTAGCAATCAGCCCCAGCATTTT. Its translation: CASSPYRGSGEFSNQPQHF.

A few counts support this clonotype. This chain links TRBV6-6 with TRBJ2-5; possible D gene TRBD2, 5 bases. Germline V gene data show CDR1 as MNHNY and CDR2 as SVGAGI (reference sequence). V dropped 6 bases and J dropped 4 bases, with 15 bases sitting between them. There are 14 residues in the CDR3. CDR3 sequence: CASSLIIGRETQYF. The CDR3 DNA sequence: TGTGCCAGCAGCCTTATAATTGGGAGAGAGACCCAGTACTTC.

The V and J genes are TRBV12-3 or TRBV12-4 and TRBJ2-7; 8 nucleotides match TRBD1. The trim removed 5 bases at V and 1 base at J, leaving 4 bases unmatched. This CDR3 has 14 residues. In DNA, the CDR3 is TGTGCCAGCAGTCCGGGACAGGTTTCCTACGAGCAGTACTTC. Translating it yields CASSPGQVSYEQYF.

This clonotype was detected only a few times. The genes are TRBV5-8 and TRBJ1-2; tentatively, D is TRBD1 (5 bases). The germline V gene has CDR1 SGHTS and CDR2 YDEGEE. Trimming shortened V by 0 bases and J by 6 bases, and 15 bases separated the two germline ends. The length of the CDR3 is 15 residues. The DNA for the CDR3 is TGTGCCAGCAGCTTGGAGGCAGCTTTCAGGGATGGCTACACCTTC. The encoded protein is CASSLEAAFRDGYTF.

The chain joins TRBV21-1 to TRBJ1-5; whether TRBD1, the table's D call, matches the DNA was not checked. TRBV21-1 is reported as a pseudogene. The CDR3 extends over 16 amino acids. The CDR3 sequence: CASSPGETGSDQPQHF. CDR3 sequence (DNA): TGTGCCAGCAGCCCCGGAGAGACAGGGAGCGATCAGCCCCAGCATTTT.

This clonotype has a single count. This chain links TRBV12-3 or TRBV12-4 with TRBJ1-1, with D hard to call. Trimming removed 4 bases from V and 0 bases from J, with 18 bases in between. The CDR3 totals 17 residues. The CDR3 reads CASSSAGGWSVNTEAFF. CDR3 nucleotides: TGTGCCAGCAGTTCCGCCGGTGGCTGGTCCGTGAACACTGAAGCTTTCTTT.

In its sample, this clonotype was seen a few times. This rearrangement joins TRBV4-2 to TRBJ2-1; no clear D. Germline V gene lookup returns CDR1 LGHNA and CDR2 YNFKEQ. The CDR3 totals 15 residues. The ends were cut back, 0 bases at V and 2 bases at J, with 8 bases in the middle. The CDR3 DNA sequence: TGTGCCAGCAGCCAAGAGTGGAACACCTACAATGAGCAGTTCTTC. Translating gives CASSQEWNTYNEQFF.

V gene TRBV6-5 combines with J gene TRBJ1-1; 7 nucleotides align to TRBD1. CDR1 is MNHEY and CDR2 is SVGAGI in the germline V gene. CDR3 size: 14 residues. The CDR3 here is CTTWEGALLAEAFF. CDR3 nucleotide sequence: TGTACCACTTGGGAGGGGGCTTTATTGGCTGAAGCTTTCTTT.

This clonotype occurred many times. CDR3 nucleotides: TGCAGTGCTCACACCGGGACTAGCGGTCACGAGCAGTACTTC. Residues: CSAHTGTSGHEQYF. This chain joins TRBV20-1 and TRBJ2-7; 11 nucleotides line up with TRBD2. J lost 5 bases, V lost 5 bases, and 8 bases had no gene match. CDR1 DFQATT and CDR2 SNEGSKA come from the germline V gene (reference sequence). CDR3 length equals 14 residues.

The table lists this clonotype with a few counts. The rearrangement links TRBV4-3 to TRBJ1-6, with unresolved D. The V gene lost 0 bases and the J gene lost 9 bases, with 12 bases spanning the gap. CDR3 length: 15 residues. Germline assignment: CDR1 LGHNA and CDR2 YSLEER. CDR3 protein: CASSQDQGYSSPLHF. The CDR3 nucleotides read TGCGCCAGCAGCCAAGATCAAGGGTACAGTTCACCCCTCCACTTT.

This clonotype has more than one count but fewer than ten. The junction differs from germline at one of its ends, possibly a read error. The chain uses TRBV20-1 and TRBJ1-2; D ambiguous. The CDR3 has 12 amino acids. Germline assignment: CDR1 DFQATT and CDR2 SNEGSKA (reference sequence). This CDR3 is CRARRKDYGYTF. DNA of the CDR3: TGCAGGGCTAGAAGGAAGGACTATGGCTACACCTTC.

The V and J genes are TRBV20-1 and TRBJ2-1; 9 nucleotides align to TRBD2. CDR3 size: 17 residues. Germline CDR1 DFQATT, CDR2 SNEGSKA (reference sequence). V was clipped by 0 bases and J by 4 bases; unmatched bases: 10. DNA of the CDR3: TGCAGTGCTAGAGATAGGGCGGGGGGGCCGAATTACAATGAGCAGTTCTTC. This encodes CSARDRAGGPNYNEQFF.

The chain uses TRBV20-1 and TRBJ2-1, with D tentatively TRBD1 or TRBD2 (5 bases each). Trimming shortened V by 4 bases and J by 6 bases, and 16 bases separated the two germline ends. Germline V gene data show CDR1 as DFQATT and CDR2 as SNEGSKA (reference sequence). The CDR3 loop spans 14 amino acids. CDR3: CSAISPRGGNEQFF. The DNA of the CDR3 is TGCAGTGCTATCTCGCCTCGGGGCGGCAATGAGCAGTTCTTC.

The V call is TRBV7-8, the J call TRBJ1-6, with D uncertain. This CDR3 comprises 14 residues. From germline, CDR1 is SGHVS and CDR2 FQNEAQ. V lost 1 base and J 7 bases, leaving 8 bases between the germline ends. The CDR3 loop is CASSLVSGNSPLHF. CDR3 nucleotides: TGTGCCAGCAGCTTAGTGAGTGGGAATTCACCCCTCCACTTT.

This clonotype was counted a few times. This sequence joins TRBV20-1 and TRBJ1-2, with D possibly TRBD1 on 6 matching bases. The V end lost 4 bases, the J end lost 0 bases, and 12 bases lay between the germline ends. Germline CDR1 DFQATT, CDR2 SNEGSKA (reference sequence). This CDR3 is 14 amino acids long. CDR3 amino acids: CSATTGPTNYGYTF. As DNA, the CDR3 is TGCAGTGCTACTACAGGGCCAACTAACTATGGCTACACCTTC.